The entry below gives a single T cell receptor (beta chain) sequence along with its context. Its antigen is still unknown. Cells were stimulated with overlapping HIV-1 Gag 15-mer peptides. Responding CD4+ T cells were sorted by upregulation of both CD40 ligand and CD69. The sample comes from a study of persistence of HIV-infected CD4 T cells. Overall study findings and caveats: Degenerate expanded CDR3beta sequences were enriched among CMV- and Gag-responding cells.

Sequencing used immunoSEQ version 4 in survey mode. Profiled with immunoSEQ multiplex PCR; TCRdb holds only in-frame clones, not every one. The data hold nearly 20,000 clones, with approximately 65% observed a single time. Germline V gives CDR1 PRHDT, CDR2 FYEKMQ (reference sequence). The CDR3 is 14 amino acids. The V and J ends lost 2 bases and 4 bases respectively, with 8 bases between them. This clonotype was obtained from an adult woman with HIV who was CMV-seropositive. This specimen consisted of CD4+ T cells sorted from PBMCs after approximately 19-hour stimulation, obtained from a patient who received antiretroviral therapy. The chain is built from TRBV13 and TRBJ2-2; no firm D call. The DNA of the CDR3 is TGTGCCAGCAGCTTACACCACATCACCGGGGAGCTGTTTTTT. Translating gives CASSLHHITGELFF.